This T cell receptor (beta chain) was obtained from a study of blood T cell repertoires in COVID-19. From germline, CDR1 is SGHVS and CDR2 FQNEAQ. The germline V and J ends were trimmed by 5 bases and 0 bases, with 14 bases remaining between them. This CDR3 has 15 amino acids. Using immunoSEQ multiplex PCR, the repertoire was profiled, and TCRdb retains in-frame clones only, with some absent. The data show over 150,000 clones, with roughly 90% seen just once and 18% held by the top ten. The sequenced material came from peripheral blood. The sequence was obtained from a man aged 50-59 years with COVID-19, enrolled during active disease. The chain recombines TRBV7-8 with TRBJ2-7; D ambiguous. CDR3 DNA: TGTGCCAGCAGCCCGGCGACTCAAACCTCCTACGAGCAGTACTTC. It specifies CASSPATQTSYEQYF.